Below, 13 T cell receptor beta chains from the same sample are listed, as sequenced in a study of blood T cell repertoires in COVID-19. TCRdb's table, derived via immunoSEQ multiplex PCR, lists solely in-frame clones and lacks some. Of 150,000 to 200,000 clones detected, approximately 87% appear once; the ten largest clones hold 10%. The sample was peripheral blood. The receptors come from a woman in her sixties or seventies with COVID-19, enrolled during active disease.

The gene calls are TRBV19 and TRBJ2-2; 7 nucleotides agree with TRBD1. This CDR3 has 15 residues. The V segment lost 7 bases and the J segment 7 bases; nucleotides outside the gene matches: 12. Germline-derived CDR1 and CDR2 are LNHDA and SQIVND (reference sequence). The CDR3 nucleotides are TGTGCCAGTAAGGGAGACAGGGAAAGACTCGGGGAGCTGTTTTTT. This sequence encodes CASKGDRERLGELFF.

This chain uses TRBV3-1 (or the pseudogene TRBV3-2) with TRBJ1-1, with D possibly TRBD1 on 6 matching bases. Looked up from germline, CDR1 is LGHDT and CDR2 is YNNKEL (reference sequence). V lost 3 bases to trimming and J lost 6 bases, with 14 bases between them. The CDR3 runs to 14 residues. The CDR3 reads CASSQNRQDSEAFF. The CDR3 coding sequence is TGTGCCAGCAGCCAGAATCGACAGGATTCTGAAGCTTTCTTT.

The DNA of the CDR3 is TGTGCCAGTCGGGGGGTCCCCCAGGACAATGAGCAGTTCTTC. This translates into CASRGVPQDNEQFF. The chain is built from TRBV2 and TRBJ2-1; 7 nucleotides align to TRBD2. CDR3 length: 14 amino acids. Germline-derived CDR1 and CDR2 are SNHLY and FYNNEI. After removal of 9 bases from V and 5 bases from J, the junction contained 10 bases not matched to a gene. Drawing the rest from reference TRBV2 and TRBJ2-1, the complete variable domain is EPEVTQTPSHQVTQMGQEVILRCVPISNHLYFYWYRQILGQKVEFLVSFYNNEISEKSEIFDDQFSVERPDGSNFTLKIRSTKLEDSAMYFCASRGVPQDNEQFFGPGTRLTVL.

A single count supports this clone. V gene TRBV10-1 combines with J gene TRBJ1-1; TRBD1 might be the D (6 bases). CDR1 and CDR2 from the germline V gene are WNHNN and SYGVQD (reference sequence). The CDR3 extends over 13 amino acids. V was clipped by 6 bases and J by 1 base, with 9 bases between them. CDR3 nucleotides: TGCGCCAGCAGAAGACAGGAGAACACTGAAGCTTTCTTT. It encodes CASRRQENTEAFF.

A few counts support this clone. The V gene is TRBV6-1, the J gene TRBJ1-1, with D hard to call. Germline loops: CDR1 MNHNS, CDR2 SASEGT. This CDR3 region has 13 residues. The germline V and J ends were trimmed by 0 bases and 3 bases, with 5 bases remaining between them. CDR3 in amino acids: CASSEARYTEAFF. CDR3 sequence (DNA): TGTGCCAGCAGTGAAGCGCGCTACACTGAAGCTTTCTTT.

The J gene is TRBJ1-4, the V gene TRBV5-1; D is undetermined. V gave up 3 bases and J gave up 7 bases, with 10 bases separating them. CDR1 and CDR2 from the germline V gene are SGHRS and YFSETQ. CDR3 length: 13 residues. The CDR3 sequence is CASSSSSGEKLFF. In DNA form, the CDR3 reads TGCGCCAGCAGCTCCAGTTCGGGTGAAAAACTGTTTTTT.

The chain is built from TRBV28 and TRBJ1-2; D remains unclear. Germline V gene lookup returns CDR1 MDHEN and CDR2 SYDVKM. This CDR3 has 16 amino acids. V lost 5 bases and J 4 bases, leaving 20 bases between the germline ends. In DNA, the CDR3 is TGTGCCAGCAGTCCGATAAACCTCGGGATTCCCTATGGCTACACCTTC. Its protein product is CASSPINLGIPYGYTF.

The chain links TRBV28 to TRBJ2-6; D might be TRBD1 (5 bases). The CDR3 is made up of 15 amino acids. Germline assignment: CDR1 MDHEN and CDR2 SYDVKM. The V and J ends lost 3 bases and 2 bases respectively, with 8 bases between them. CDR3 nucleotide sequence: TGTGCCAGCAGTTTTTCGACAGCTGGGGCCAACGTCCTGACTTTC. It is translated as CASSFSTAGANVLTF. Variable domain in full (rest from reference TRBV28 and TRBJ2-6): DVKVTQSSRYLVKRTGEKVFLECVQDMDHENMFWYRQDPGLGLRLIYFSYDVKMKEKGDIPEGYSVSREKKERFSLILESASTNQTSMYLCASSFSTAGANVLTFGAGSRLTVL.

This sequence joins TRBV5-4 and TRBJ1-2; D gene uncertain. Germline V gene sequence: CDR1 SGHNT, CDR2 YYREEE (reference sequence). Trimming removed 2 bases from V and 5 bases from J, with 13 bases in between. The CDR3 length is 14 residues. CDR3 sequence (DNA): TGTGCCAGCAGCTTTCCGCTAGAGTGGTATGGCTACACCTTC. Translating it yields CASSFPLEWYGYTF.

V usage is TRBV24-1 and J usage is TRBJ2-3, with D possibly being TRBD1 (6 bases). Germline CDR1 reads KGHDR; CDR2 reads SFDVKD. This CDR3 is built from 16 residues. The V gene lost 4 bases and the J gene lost 4 bases, with 17 bases spanning the gap. The CDR3 region is CATSDPGERGSDTQYF. The CDR3 DNA is TGTGCCACCAGTGACCCTGGGGAGAGGGGGTCAGATACGCAGTATTTT.

The V and J genes are TRBV18 and TRBJ1-1; D not resolved. CDR3 size: 15 residues. Germline V gene sequence: CDR1 KGHSH, CDR2 LQKENI. V lost 0 bases and J lost 1, with 9 bases in between. The CDR3 DNA is TGTGCCAGCTCACCACCGTCGGTCTCGAACACTGAAGCTTTCTTT. Translating it yields CASSPPSVSNTEAFF.

The chain recombines TRBV10-3 with TRBJ1-1; D ambiguous. The CDR3 sequence is 13 residues long. V was trimmed by 10 bases and J by 5 bases, leaving 17 bases between them. Per germline, CDR1 ENHRY and CDR2 SYGVKD. CDR3 DNA sequence: TGTGCCACCCGCGGGGTGGGTTTTACTGAAGCTTTCTTT. It encodes CATRGVGFTEAFF.

The J gene is TRBJ1-4, the V gene TRBV4-1; 8 bases agree with TRBD1. Losses at the gene ends were 2 bases for V and 3 bases for J; bases not matched to a gene: 11. Germline CDR1 and CDR2: MGHRA and YSYEKL. The CDR3 totals 18 residues. The DNA of the CDR3 is TGCGCCAGCAGCCAACCGATAACAGGGGGTTTACCTAATGAAAAACTGTTTTTT. Encoded protein: CASSQPITGGLPNEKLFF.